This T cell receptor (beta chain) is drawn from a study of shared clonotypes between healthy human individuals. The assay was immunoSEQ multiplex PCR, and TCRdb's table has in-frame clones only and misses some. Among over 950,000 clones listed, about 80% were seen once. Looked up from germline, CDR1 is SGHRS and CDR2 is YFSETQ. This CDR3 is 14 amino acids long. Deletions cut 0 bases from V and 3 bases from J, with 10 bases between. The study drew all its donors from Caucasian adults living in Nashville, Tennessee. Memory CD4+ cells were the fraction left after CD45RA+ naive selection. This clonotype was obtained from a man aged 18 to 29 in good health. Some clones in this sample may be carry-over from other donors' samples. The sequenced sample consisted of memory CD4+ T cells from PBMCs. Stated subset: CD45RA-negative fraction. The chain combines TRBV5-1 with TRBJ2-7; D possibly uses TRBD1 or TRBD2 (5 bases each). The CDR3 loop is CASSLVGPSYEQYF. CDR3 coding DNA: TGCGCCAGCAGCTTGGTGGGACCCAGCTACGAGCAGTACTTC.